The rows below give T cell receptor beta chains drawn from one sample of a study of blood T cell repertoires in COVID-19. Here immunoSEQ multiplex PCR was the method, and the copy in TCRdb shows in-frame clones only, minus some. In the table there are over 150,000 clones, over 60% of which are singletons. The source material was peripheral blood. These receptors originate from a man in his sixties with acute or convalescent COVID-19. Both conserved end residues are part of each CDR3. The order of the fields is V gene, J gene, D gene, CDR3 length, clone size, CDR3 DNA, CDR3 protein. D genes are given only for firm matches. Size tells how often a clone was seen (once, few, many) or the class of an expanded clone, and some rows leave it out.

TRBV3-1/TRBV3-2	TRBJ1-2	NA	15	NA	TGTGCCAGCAGCCATTGGCAGGGGACTAACTATGGCTACACCTTC	CASSHWQGTNYGYTF
TRBV7-9	TRBJ1-2	NA	14	few	TGTGCCAGCAGCTTAGGGAAGAGGGTTCGTGGCTACACCTTC	CASSLGKRVRGYTF
TRBV6-1	TRBJ1-3	TRBD1	15	NA	TGTGCCAGCAGTTTGACAGGGGGTGGTGGAAACACCATATATTTT	CASSLTGGGGNTIYF
TRBV5-1	TRBJ1-1	TRBD1	16	NA	TGCGCCAGCCGGGAAACAGGGGTCCTAATGAACACTGAAGCTTTCTTT	CASRETGVLMNTEAFF
TRBV5-1	TRBJ1-1	TRBD1	18	NA	TGCGCCAGCAGCTCCCTACCCCGACAGGGTACAATGAACACTGAAGCTTTCTTT	CASSSLPRQGTMNTEAFF
TRBV5-6	TRBJ2-5	TRBD1	16	NA	TGTGCCAGCAGCTTGGCCGTAGGGACAGTCCAAGAGACCCAGTACTTC	CASSLAVGTVQETQYF
TRBV6-5	TRBJ1-5	TRBD1	13	once	TGTGCCAGCAGAGACCAGGGGGTTCAGCCCCAGCATTTT	CASRDQGVQPQHF
TRBV6-5	TRBJ1-2	TRBD1	14	NA	TGTGCCAGCAGATCCGGACAGGGTACCTATGGCTACACCTTC	CASRSGQGTYGYTF
TRBV5-1	TRBJ2-1	NA	13	once	TGCGCCAGCAGCTTTACAGGGATCAATGAGCAGTTCTTC	CASSFTGINEQFF
TRBV19	TRBJ1-1	NA	15	NA	TGTGCCAGTAGTTACCCTGGGGGACTTGGGACTGAAGCTTTCTTT	CASSYPGGLGTEAFF
TRBV9	TRBJ1-1	NA	12	NA	TGTGCCAGCAGCGCAGTACAGGGTGAAGCTTTCTTT	CASSAVQGEAFF
TRBV14	TRBJ2-3	NA	14	NA	TGTGCCAGCAGCCAAGATAGGGGCGCGGATACGCAGTATTTT	CASSQDRGADTQYF
TRBV18	TRBJ2-7	NA	16	NA	TGTGCCAGCTCACCTAGAAGGACCGGGAGCTCCTACGAGCAGTACTTC	CASSPRRTGSSYEQYF
TRBV3-1/TRBV3-2	TRBJ2-7	NA	16	NA	TGTGCCAGCAGCCAAGATAAAGGGGGATACTCCTACGAGCAGTACTTC	CASSQDKGGYSYEQYF